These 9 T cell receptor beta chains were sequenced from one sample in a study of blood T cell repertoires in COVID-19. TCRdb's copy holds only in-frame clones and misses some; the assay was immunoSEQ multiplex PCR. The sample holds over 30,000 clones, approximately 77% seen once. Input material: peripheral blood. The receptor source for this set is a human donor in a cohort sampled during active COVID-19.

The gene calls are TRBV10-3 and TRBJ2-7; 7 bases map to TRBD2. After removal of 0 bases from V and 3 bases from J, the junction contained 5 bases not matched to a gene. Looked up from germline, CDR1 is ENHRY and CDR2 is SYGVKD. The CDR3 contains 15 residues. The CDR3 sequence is CAISESLAPYYEQYF. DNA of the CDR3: TGTGCCATCAGTGAGTCACTAGCGCCGTACTACGAGCAGTACTTC.

The CDR3 bases are TGTGCCAGTAGTATGACCCAGGGGGCGAGGGAAAAACTGTTTTTT. It yields the protein CASSMTQGAREKLFF. The chain combines TRBV19 with TRBJ1-4; 8 nucleotides match TRBD1. Losses at the gene ends were 3 bases for V and 8 bases for J; bases not matched to a gene: 8. This CDR3 has 15 residues. The germline CDR1 and CDR2 sequences are LNHDA and SQIVND (reference sequence).

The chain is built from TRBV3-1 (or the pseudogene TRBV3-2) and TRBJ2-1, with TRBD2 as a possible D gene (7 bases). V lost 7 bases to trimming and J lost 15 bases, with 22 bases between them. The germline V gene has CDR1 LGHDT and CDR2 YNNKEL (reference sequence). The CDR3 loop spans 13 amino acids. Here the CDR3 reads CASTRGAQVRPFF. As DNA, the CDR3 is TGTGCCAGCACTCGGGGGGCCCAGGTTCGTCCGTTCTTC.

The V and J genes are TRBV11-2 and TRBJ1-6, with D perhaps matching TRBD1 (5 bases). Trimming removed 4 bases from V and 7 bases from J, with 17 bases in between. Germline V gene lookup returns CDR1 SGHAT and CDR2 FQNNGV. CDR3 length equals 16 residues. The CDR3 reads CASSSAGRGGNSPLHF. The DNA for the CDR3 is TGTGCCAGCAGCTCCGCGGGGCGGGGTGGGAATTCACCCCTCCACTTT.

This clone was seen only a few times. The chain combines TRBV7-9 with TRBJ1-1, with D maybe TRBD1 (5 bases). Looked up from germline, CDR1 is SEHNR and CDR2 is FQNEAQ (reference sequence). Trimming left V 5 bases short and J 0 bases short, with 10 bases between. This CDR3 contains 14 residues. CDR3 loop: CASSRGLLNTEAFF. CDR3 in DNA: TGTGCCAGCAGCCGGGGACTGCTGAACACTGAAGCTTTCTTT.

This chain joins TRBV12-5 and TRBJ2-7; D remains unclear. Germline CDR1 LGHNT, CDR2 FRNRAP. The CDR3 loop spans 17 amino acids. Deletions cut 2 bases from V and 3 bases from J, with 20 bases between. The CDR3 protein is CASGLRSPSTTYYEQYF. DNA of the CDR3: TGTGCTAGTGGTTTGCGGAGTCCCTCAACAACTTACTACGAGCAGTACTTC.

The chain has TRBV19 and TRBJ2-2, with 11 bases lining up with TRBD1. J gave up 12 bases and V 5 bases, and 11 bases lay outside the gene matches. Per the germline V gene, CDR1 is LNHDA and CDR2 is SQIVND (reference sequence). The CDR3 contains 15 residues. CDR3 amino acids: CASSPDRGQWGKLFF. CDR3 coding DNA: TGTGCCAGTAGTCCGGACAGGGGGCAGTGGGGAAAGCTGTTTTTT.

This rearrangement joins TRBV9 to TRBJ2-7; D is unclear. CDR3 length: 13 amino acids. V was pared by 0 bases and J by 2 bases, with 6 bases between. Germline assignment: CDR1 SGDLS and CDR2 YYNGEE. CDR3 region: CASSVAPAYEQYF. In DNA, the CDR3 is TGTGCCAGCAGCGTAGCCCCGGCCTACGAGCAGTACTTC.

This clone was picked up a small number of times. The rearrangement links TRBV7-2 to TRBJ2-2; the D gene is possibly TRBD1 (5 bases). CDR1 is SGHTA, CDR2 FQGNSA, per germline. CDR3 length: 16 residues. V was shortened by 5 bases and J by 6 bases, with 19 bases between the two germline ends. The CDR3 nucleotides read TGTGCCAGCAGCCTTGGGGCAGGGCAACGCGCCGGGGAGCTGTTTTTT. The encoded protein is CASSLGAGQRAGELFF.